This T cell receptor beta chain appears in the sequencing data of a study of blood T cells in healthy people across ages. Broader study findings: Donors of long life had a larger count of naive CD4+ cells and greater diversity than aged donors.

This clonotype was seen a few times. The antigen is undetermined. Each sample yielded at least 6 million isolated PBMCs. V shed 5 bases and J shed 5 bases, with 9 bases lying between them. Germline V gene lookup returns CDR1 SGHDN and CDR2 FVKESK. The CDR3 totals 12 residues. PCR was performed a second time for roughly 7 to 12 cycles using a sample-barcoded 5' primer and a J-beta primer mix. One entry per CDR3 protein, called by TCRdb with MiXCR from the 5' RACE reads. The data hold approximately 780,000 distinct CDR3 sequences, with roughly 24% observed a single time. These records were also assigned to another study, of T cells of mothers and their children.

The chain uses TRBV14 and TRBJ1-2; D possibly corresponds to TRBD1 (5 bases). Sample: blood. The sequence derives from a boy aged 10-17 years in good health. In DNA form, the CDR3 reads TGTGCCAGCAGCGGGACGCAATATGGCTACACCTTC. It translates to CASSGTQYGYTF.